These T cell receptor beta chains were read from a single sample in a study of blood T cell repertoires in COVID-19. Profiled with immunoSEQ multiplex PCR; TCRdb holds only in-frame clones, not every one. Among about 160,000 clones listed, roughly 80% were seen once. Material for sequencing was peripheral blood. These TCRs come from a woman over 75 with acute or convalescent COVID-19. Each CDR3 is given with its conserved first and last residue. A D gene is named only where the DNA matches it firmly. Where a row states a size, it is once, few, many or the class of an expanded clone; other rows omit it.

CDR3aa: CASRDRGNTEAFF
CDR3nt: TGTGCCAGCCGGGACAGGGGGAACACTGAAGCTTTCTTT
abundance: -
v_gene: TRBV25-1
j_gene: TRBJ1-1
d_gene: TRBD1

CDR3aa: CASSARRVNTEAFF
CDR3nt: TGTGCCAGCAGCGCCCGACGGGTAAACACTGAAGCTTTCTTT
abundance: -
v_gene: TRBV7-8
j_gene: TRBJ1-1
d_gene: -

CDR3aa: CASTLNLTPNSPLHF
CDR3nt: TGTGCCAGTACCCTAAACCTCACGCCTAATTCACCCCTCCACTTT
abundance: few
v_gene: TRBV19
j_gene: TRBJ1-6
d_gene: -

CDR3aa: CASNRRLSGANVLTF
CDR3nt: TGTGCCAGTAACAGAAGGCTCTCTGGGGCCAACGTCCTGACTTTC
abundance: few
v_gene: TRBV19
j_gene: TRBJ2-6
d_gene: -

CDR3aa: CASSSQTGSNEQYF
CDR3nt: TGTGCCAGCTCATCCCAAACAGGGAGTAACGAGCAGTACTTC
abundance: -
v_gene: TRBV18
j_gene: TRBJ2-7
d_gene: -

CDR3aa: CASSPGGIEANYGYTF
CDR3nt: TGTGCCAGCAGTCCGGGAGGCATTGAAGCTAACTATGGCTACACCTTC
abundance: -
v_gene: TRBV27
j_gene: TRBJ1-2
d_gene: -

CDR3aa: CASSFAIDREQYF
CDR3nt: TGTGCCAGCAGCTTCGCGATCGACAGGGAGCAGTACTTC
abundance: -
v_gene: TRBV7-8
j_gene: TRBJ2-7
d_gene: -

CDR3aa: CASSPTSRAPNSPLHF
CDR3nt: TGTGCCAGCTCACCGACGAGCAGGGCACCCAATTCACCCCTCCACTTT
abundance: -
v_gene: TRBV18
j_gene: TRBJ1-6
d_gene: -

CDR3aa: CASSLGLVRGNEQFF
CDR3nt: TGTGCCAGCAGTTTAGGGCTAGTTCGGGGCAATGAGCAGTTCTTC
abundance: few
v_gene: TRBV27
j_gene: TRBJ2-1
d_gene: -

CDR3aa: CASSQDNTPNTEAFF
CDR3nt: TGTGCCAGCAGCCAAGATAACACCCCGAACACTGAAGCTTTCTTT
abundance: -
v_gene: TRBV3-1/TRBV3-2
j_gene: TRBJ1-1
d_gene: -